One and the same sample provided the 3 T cell receptor beta chains below, sequenced in a study of T cell responses to AZD1222 COVID-19 vaccine. Libraries were prepared by immunoSEQ multiplex PCR; TCRdb keeps only in-frame clonotypes and omits some of them. The sample records 75,000 to 85,000 clones, around 90% being singletons. This specimen consisted of peripheral blood, obtained 28 days after the second AZD1222 dose. These receptors originate from an adult who received the AZD1222 COVID-19 vaccine.

The V and J genes are TRBV27 and TRBJ2-7, with D unclear. The V gene lost 5 bases and the J gene lost 6 bases, with 8 bases spanning the gap. The CDR3 has 11 residues. The germline gives CDR1 MNHEY, CDR2 SMNVEV (reference sequence). CDR3 sequence reads: CASSPGGEQYF. The CDR3, as DNA: TGTGCCAGCAGTCCCGGCGGCGAGCAGTACTTC.

This rearrangement joins TRBV6-5 to TRBJ1-1, with 10 bases that match TRBD1. V was pared by 0 bases and J by 7 bases, with 8 bases of the junction left unmatched. The length of the CDR3 is 16 residues. From germline, CDR1 is MNHEY and CDR2 SVGAGI. The CDR3, as DNA: TGTGCCAGCAGTTACTCCCTGACAGGGGGCTTGGGTGAAGCTTTCTTT. Amino acid sequence: CASSYSLTGGLGEAFF.

This chain links TRBV28 with TRBJ2-5, with 11 nucleotides matching TRBD2. V was clipped by 5 bases and J by 4 bases; unmatched bases: 0. CDR1 is MDHEN and CDR2 is SYDVKM in the germline V gene. The CDR3 spans 13 residues. The CDR3 here is CASSTSGGETQYF. CDR3 DNA: TGTGCCAGCAGTACTAGCGGGGGAGAGACCCAGTACTTC.